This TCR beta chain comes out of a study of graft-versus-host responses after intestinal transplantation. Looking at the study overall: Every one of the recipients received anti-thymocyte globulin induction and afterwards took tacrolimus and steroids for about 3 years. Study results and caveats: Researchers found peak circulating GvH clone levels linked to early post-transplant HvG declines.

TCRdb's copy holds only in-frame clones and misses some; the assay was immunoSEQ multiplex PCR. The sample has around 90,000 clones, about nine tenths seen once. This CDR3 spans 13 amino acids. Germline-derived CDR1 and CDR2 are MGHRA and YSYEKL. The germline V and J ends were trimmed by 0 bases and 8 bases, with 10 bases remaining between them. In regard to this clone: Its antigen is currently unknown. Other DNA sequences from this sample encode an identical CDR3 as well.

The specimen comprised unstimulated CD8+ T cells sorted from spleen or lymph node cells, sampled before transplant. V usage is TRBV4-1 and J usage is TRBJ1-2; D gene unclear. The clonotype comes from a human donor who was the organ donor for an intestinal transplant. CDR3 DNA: TGCGCCAGCAGCCAAGATCGGTCTGCGGGCTACACCTTC. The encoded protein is CASSQDRSAGYTF.